The 14 T cell receptor beta chains in this list originate from one sample, sequenced in a study of blood T cell repertoires in COVID-19. Method: immunoSEQ multiplex PCR; TCRdb's copy keeps in-frame clones and lacks some. The data hold around 88,000 clones, with around 85% observed a single time. The sequencing sample was made of peripheral blood. These receptor sequences come from a man aged 55 to 70 with acute or convalescent COVID-19.

The rearrangement links TRBV7-2 to TRBJ2-3; 7 positions match TRBD2. The CDR3 covers 17 residues. V lost 5 bases and J lost 2; bases outside the gene matches: 13. Germline CDR1 SGHTA, CDR2 FQGNSA. The CDR3 DNA is TGTGCCAGCAGCCCACTTCTCTGGGACTACACCACAGATACGCAGTATTTT. It yields the protein CASSPLLWDYTTDTQYF.

The rearrangement joins TRBV28 to TRBJ1-2; D is uncertain. V lost 2 bases to trimming and J lost 8 bases, with 18 bases between them. Germline V gene lookup returns CDR1 MDHEN and CDR2 SYDVKM. The CDR3 covers 15 residues. In DNA, the CDR3 is TGTGCCAGCAGTTTAGTCACCTCCAAGGCGGGGGGCTACACCTTC. Translation: CASSLVTSKAGGYTF.

This chain links TRBV4-1 with TRBJ2-7, with TRBD2 identical over 9 bases. This CDR3 comprises 17 residues. Germline V gene lookup returns CDR1 MGHRA and CDR2 YSYEKL. V shed 4 bases, J shed 6 bases, and the junction held 16 bases outside the gene matches. The CDR3 nucleotides read TGCGCCAGCAGCCCCCCAGCGGGTAGCGGGAGTTCTACCGAGCAGTACTTC. As protein: CASSPPAGSGSSTEQYF.

The rearrangement uses TRBV2 and TRBJ2-5; D unresolved. Germline V CDR1 and CDR2: SNHLY, FYNNEI. The V end lost 7 bases, the J end lost 3 bases, and 6 bases lay between the germline ends. The CDR3 loop spans 11 amino acids. CDR3 residues: CASTQKETQYF. The DNA for the CDR3 is TGTGCCAGCACACAGAAAGAGACCCAGTACTTC.

The gene calls are TRBV5-6 and TRBJ1-2; D remains unclear. The CDR3 totals 15 residues. With 4 bases removed from V and 5 bases from J, the gap between germline ends came to 18 bases. Germline-derived CDR1 and CDR2 are SGHDT and YYEEEE. CDR3 sequence (DNA): TGTGCCAGCAGCCCTCGACGGGTAGGAGGATATGGCTACACCTTC. Encoded protein: CASSPRRVGGYGYTF.

The chain carries TRBV19 and TRBJ1-4; TRBD1 aligns across 7 bases. V was pared by 5 bases and J by 4 bases, with 7 bases of the junction left unmatched. This CDR3 is 15 amino acids long. Germline V CDR1 and CDR2: LNHDA, SQIVND (reference sequence). Here the CDR3 reads CASSARTGVNEKLFF. CDR3 sequence (DNA): TGTGCCAGTAGTGCCAGGACAGGAGTTAATGAAAAACTGTTTTTT.

V gene TRBV23-1 combines with J gene TRBJ1-4; a weak D match, TRBD1 (6 bases). TRBV23-1 is identified as an open reading frame with a role that is uncertain. The V and J ends lost 0 bases and 7 bases respectively, with 27 bases between them. The CDR3 contains 20 residues. The CDR3 nucleotides are TGCGCCAGCAGTCAATCCCACAGGGTTTTTTCTCGAGTTCTTGGTGAAAAACTGTTTTTT. It encodes CASSQSHRVFSRVLGEKLFF.

The chain combines TRBV6-5 with TRBJ2-3, with a weak D call TRBD2 (5 bases). The germline V and J ends were trimmed by 2 bases and 3 bases, with 6 bases remaining between them. This CDR3 region has 13 residues. Germline CDR1 and CDR2: MNHEY and SVGAGI. The CDR3 region has the DNA TGTGCCAGCAGTTACGGGGAGACAGATACGCAGTATTTT. Protein product: CASSYGETDTQYF.

The V call is TRBV10-3, the J call TRBJ1-1; TRBD1 agrees at 7 bases. With 4 bases clipped from V and 0 bases from J, the junction kept 2 bases outside the gene matches. Looked up from germline, CDR1 is ENHRY and CDR2 is SYGVKD. The CDR3 length is 14 residues. The CDR3 reads CAISVTGMNTEAFF. The DNA of the CDR3 is TGTGCCATCAGTGTGACAGGGATGAACACTGAAGCTTTCTTT.

This chain connects TRBV20-1 to TRBJ1-6, with 8 nucleotides matching TRBD1. The CDR3 totals 15 residues. CDR1 DFQATT and CDR2 SNEGSKA come from the germline V gene (reference sequence). J lost 4 bases, V lost 3 bases, and 5 bases had no gene match. The DNA for the CDR3 is TGCAGTGCTAGTAAGGGACAGGTGTATAATTCACCCCTCCACTTT. Encoded protein: CSASKGQVYNSPLHF.

The V gene is TRBV9, the J gene TRBJ2-5; 11 bases fit TRBD1. Losses at the gene ends were 0 bases for V and 4 bases for J; bases not matched to a gene: 8. The CDR3 is 17 residues long. CDR1 and CDR2 from the germline V gene are SGDLS and YYNGEE. This CDR3 reads CASSVGAGQGEGETQYF. The CDR3, as DNA: TGTGCCAGCAGCGTAGGCGCGGGACAGGGGGAGGGAGAGACCCAGTACTTC.

A few counts support this clone. The chain has TRBV9 and TRBJ1-4, with D perhaps TRBD1 (5 bases). Deletions cut 1 base from V and 8 bases from J, with 15 bases between. The CDR3 runs to 15 residues. The germline V gene encodes CDR1 SGDLS and CDR2 YYNGEE. The CDR3 DNA follows: TGTGCCAGCAGCGTATCGGTCAGGGAAGAAGAAAAACTGTTTTTT. As protein: CASSVSVREEEKLFF.

J is TRBJ1-1 and V is TRBV4-1, with a possible D match to TRBD1 (6 bases). CDR3 length equals 15 residues. V was shortened by 0 bases and J by 2 bases, with 10 bases between the two germline ends. Germline V CDR1 and CDR2: MGHRA, YSYEKL. CDR3 region: CASSQEGGLNTEAFF. DNA of the CDR3: TGCGCCAGCAGCCAAGAGGGGGGGCTCAACACTGAAGCTTTCTTT.

The gene calls are TRBV6-5 and TRBJ2-7; the match to TRBD2 covers 10 bases. The CDR3 spans 15 residues. Germline CDR1 MNHEY, CDR2 SVGAGI. V was clipped by 0 bases and J by 3 bases; unmatched bases: 2. CDR3 residues: CASSYSLAGDYEQYF. CDR3 bases: TGTGCCAGCAGTTACTCCCTAGCGGGGGACTACGAGCAGTACTTC.